This T cell receptor (beta chain) was identified during a study of T-cell reconstitution after alpha-beta-depleted transplantation in children (dated by TCRdb to about 2016). Regarding the study in general: Using TCR repertoire profiling, the study quantitatively followed how T-cell immune reconstitution unfolded in children after TCRalphabeta/CD19-depleted allogeneic hematopoietic cell transplantation.

Broad study findings and their caveats: The apparently early recovery of alphabetaT-cell counts about two months after transplant reportedly depended on only several hundred rapidly expanded clones that came from non-depleted graft cells. Over the following months the frequencies of hyperexpanded clones went down, and after one year T-cell counts and TCRbeta diversity were mostly credited to newly produced T cells. In some patients, high TCRbeta diversity at day 60 was attributed to recipient T cells and intrathymic progenitors that had survived conditioning.

Taken from cysteine to phenylalanine, the CDR3 has 14 residues. The DNA shown is the 42-base CDR3, in frame from base 1. Per the germline V gene (reference sequence), LNHDA is the CDR1 and SQIVND is the CDR2. The V and J ends are trimmed by 0 bases and 3 bases, leaving 9 bases between them. As regards this clonotype: Its antigen target is currently unknown. Base qualities are not provided; no much larger clone lies one nucleotide away.

Reading the label with the study, this specimen's treatment or condition is: allogeneic hematopoietic cell transplantation with graft depleted of TCRalphabeta T cells and CD19 B cells. The transplant recipients were children given TCRalphabeta/CD19-depleted allogeneic hematopoietic cell grafts. Library preparation was by PCR. The reads were generated on an Illumina HiSeq 2500. Molecular barcoding was employed in the preparation of TCR libraries, with unique molecular identifiers being used to normalize TCRbeta repertoire quantification. The public reads were run again by TCRdb, first through fastp at Q25 and then through MiXCR, and only productive beta chains were kept. Rows with a matching CDR3 protein are joined into one entry that keeps the most common DNA and genes. This sample is represented by about 300,000 distinct CDR3 sequences; roughly a tenth of them were singletons. The ten most abundant clones make up 7.5% of the sample.

The sequence is built from TRBV19 and TRBJ2-7; a tentative D match to TRBD1 spans 5 bases. Material: PBMCs, obtained before TCRalphabeta/CD19-depleted stem cell transplant. The sequence derives from a boy under two years old with acute myeloid leukemia, due to receive a stem cell transplant. The CDR3 region reads CASSIEDSFYEQYF. In nucleotides, the sequence is TGTGCCAGTAGTATAGAAGACAGTTTCTACGAGCAGTACTTC.